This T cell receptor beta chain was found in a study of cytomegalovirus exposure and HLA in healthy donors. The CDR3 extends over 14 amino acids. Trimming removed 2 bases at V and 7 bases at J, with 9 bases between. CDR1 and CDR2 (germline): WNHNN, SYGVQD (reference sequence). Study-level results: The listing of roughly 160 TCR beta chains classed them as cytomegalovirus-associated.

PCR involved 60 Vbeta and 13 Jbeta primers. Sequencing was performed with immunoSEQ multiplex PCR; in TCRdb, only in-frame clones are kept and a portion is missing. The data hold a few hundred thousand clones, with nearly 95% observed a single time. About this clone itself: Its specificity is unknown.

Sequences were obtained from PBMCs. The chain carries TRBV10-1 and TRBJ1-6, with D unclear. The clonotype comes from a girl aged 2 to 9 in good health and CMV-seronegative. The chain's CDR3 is CASSEDIENSPLHF. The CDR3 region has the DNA TGCGCCAGCAGTGAGGACATTGAGAATTCACCCCTCCACTTT.